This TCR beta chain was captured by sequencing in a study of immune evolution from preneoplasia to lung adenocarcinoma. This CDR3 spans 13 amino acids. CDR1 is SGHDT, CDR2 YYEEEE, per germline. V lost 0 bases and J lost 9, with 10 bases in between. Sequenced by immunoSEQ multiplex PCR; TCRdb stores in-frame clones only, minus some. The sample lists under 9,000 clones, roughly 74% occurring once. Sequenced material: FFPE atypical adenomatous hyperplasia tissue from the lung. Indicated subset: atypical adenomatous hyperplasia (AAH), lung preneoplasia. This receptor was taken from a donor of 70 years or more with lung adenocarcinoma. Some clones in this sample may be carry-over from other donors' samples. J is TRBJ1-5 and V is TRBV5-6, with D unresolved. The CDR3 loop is CASSLAGSGPQHF. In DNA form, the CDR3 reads TGTGCCAGCAGCTTGGCCGGGTCCGGGCCCCAGCATTTT.